This T cell receptor beta chain was identified in a study of shared clonotypes between healthy human individuals. General study results and limits: Generation probabilities were higher for clonotypes shared across all four sorted-subset donors than for unshared ones.

This table comes from immunoSEQ multiplex PCR, and its TCRdb copy is limited to in-frame clones, with some not included. The table has around 2.1 million clones, 85% to 95% seen once. Naivety among CD8 cells was defined by CD45RO negativity and positive CCR7 selection, thereby excluding terminally differentiated effector memory CD45RA+ cells. The CDR3 extends over 13 amino acids. CDR1 is SNHLY, CDR2 FYNNEI, per germline. Trimming removed 4 bases from V and 8 bases from J, with 12 bases in between. Of note for this clone: Its antigen remains unidentified.

Specimen: naive CD8+ T cells from PBMCs. The receptor was isolated from a man between 18 and 35 years old in good health. Some clones in this sample may be carry-over from other donors' samples. V is TRBV2 and J is TRBJ2-1, with D tentatively TRBD2 (6 bases). The CDR3 sequence: CASSASSGHEQFF. Here the CDR3 DNA reads TGTGCCAGCAGTGCCTCGAGCGGGCATGAGCAGTTCTTC.